The 17 T cell receptor beta chains reported below all come from one sample, sequenced in a study of Ad26.COV2.S vaccination and SARS-CoV-2 variants. Treatment defined: around 19 received Ad26.COV2.S at low or high dose, single or two shots; about 5 received placebo; per-sample allocation not given. On day 63 after the first injection, vaccine and placebo recipients gave samples. The assay was immunoSEQ multiplex PCR, and TCRdb's table has in-frame clones only and misses some. The table includes 200,000 to 250,000 clones, 70% to 90% detected once. The sequences come from peripheral blood, collected in a trial of Ad26.COV2.S vaccine versus placebo. These receptors all come from a person between 18 and 65 years old who received the Ad26.COV2.S COVID-19 vaccine or a placebo.

This sequence joins TRBV5-1 and TRBJ2-3, with 10 bases aligning to TRBD2. The germline V gene has CDR1 SGHRS and CDR2 YFSETQ. The CDR3 spans 16 residues. After removal of 0 bases from V and 5 bases from J, the junction contained 6 bases not matched to a gene. CDR3 protein: CASSLGSSGGGDTQYF. CDR3 DNA: TGCGCCAGCAGCTTGGGGTCTAGCGGGGGTGGAGATACGCAGTATTTT.

This clone has a single count. This chain links TRBV30 with TRBJ2-5; the match to TRBD2 covers 9 bases. The CDR3 length is 16 residues. Trimming took 0 bases from V and 5 from J; bases not matched to a gene: 10. The germline gives CDR1 GTSNPN, CDR2 SVGIG (reference sequence). The CDR3 sequence is CAWSVGAGGPQETQYF. The CDR3 DNA follows: TGTGCCTGGAGTGTTGGAGCGGGGGGCCCCCAGGAGACCCAGTACTTC.

The CDR3 spells CASSPPAGSSLGETQYF. The CDR3 coding sequence is TGTGCCAGCTCACCACCGGCTGGATCCTCCCTGGGCGAGACCCAGTACTTC. This chain joins TRBV18 and TRBJ2-5; the D is unclear. This CDR3 is 17 amino acids long. V shed 0 bases and J shed 5 bases, with 19 bases lying between them. The germline gives CDR1 KGHSH, CDR2 LQKENI.

This chain uses TRBV19 with TRBJ2-3; 8 nucleotides match TRBD1. After removal of 5 bases from V and 1 base from J, the junction contained 2 bases not matched to a gene. CDR1 LNHDA and CDR2 SQIVND come from the germline V gene (reference sequence). This CDR3 spans 14 amino acids. The CDR3 protein is CASSVTGGTDTQYF. The CDR3 DNA sequence: TGTGCCAGTAGTGTGACAGGGGGCACAGATACGCAGTATTTT.

The V call is TRBV9, the J call TRBJ2-5, with D possibly being TRBD1 or TRBD2 (6 bases each). Germline CDR1 is SGDLS and CDR2 is YYNGEE. Trimming removed 4 bases at V and 4 bases at J, with 17 bases between. The CDR3 runs 15 residues. Here the CDR3 reads CASSISWGALETQYF. The CDR3, as DNA: TGTGCCAGCAGCATCTCCTGGGGGGCGCTAGAGACCCAGTACTTC.

The V call is TRBV7-2, the J call TRBJ1-3; D is possibly TRBD1 (6 bases). The V end was cut by 1 base, the J end by 4 bases, with 11 bases between. CDR1 and CDR2 (germline): SGHTA, FQGNSA. This CDR3 is 15 amino acids long. The DNA of the CDR3 is TGTGCCAGCAGCTTAGAACAGGGAAACGGAAACACCATATATTTT. It is translated as CASSLEQGNGNTIYF.

The CDR3 DNA reads as TGCAGTGCTCCCCTTCTCTCTGGCTACACCTTC. It specifies CSAPLLSGYTF. The chain links TRBV20-1 to TRBJ1-2, with D unclear. Germline CDR1 reads DFQATT; CDR2 reads SNEGSKA (reference sequence). V was clipped by 5 bases and J by 7 bases, with 11 bases between them. The CDR3 totals 11 residues.

This chain connects TRBV9 to TRBJ2-2; D is perhaps TRBD2 (5 bases). This CDR3 spans 13 amino acids. Germline V lookup: CDR1 SGDLS, CDR2 YYNGEE. The V end was cut by 0 bases, the J end by 6 bases, with 6 bases between. CDR3 nucleotides: TGTGCCAGCAGCGTAGAACTAGCCGGGGAGCTGTTTTTT. Amino acid sequence: CASSVELAGELFF.

The chain couples TRBV3-1 (or the pseudogene TRBV3-2) to TRBJ1-2, with D possibly matching TRBD1 (6 bases). The V end was cut by 5 bases, the J end by 4 bases, with 14 bases between. CDR1 and CDR2 from the germline V gene are LGHDT and YNNKEL (reference sequence). The CDR3 contains 14 residues. The chain's CDR3 is CASSSTGFRYGYTF. CDR3 bases: TGTGCCAGCAGCTCAACAGGGTTTCGCTATGGCTACACCTTC.

The chain has TRBV15 and TRBJ2-7; TRBD1 might be the D (6 bases). V was trimmed by 2 bases and J by 5 bases, leaving 19 bases between them. The CDR3 sequence is 16 residues long. Germline CDR1 LNHNV, CDR2 YYDKDF (reference sequence). CDR3 sequence (DNA): TGTGCCACCAGCAGACAGCTTCAGGGGCGCAGCCACGAGCAGTACTTC. Protein: CATSRQLQGRSHEQYF.

This rearrangement joins TRBV9 to TRBJ1-3; tentative D call: TRBD1 (6 bases). Germline assignment: CDR1 SGDLS and CDR2 YYNGEE. V shed 3 bases and J shed 0 bases, with 13 bases lying between them. CDR3 length: 16 residues. The chain's CDR3 is CASSGRGQFSGNTIYF. CDR3 DNA sequence: TGTGCCAGCAGCGGAAGGGGACAATTCTCTGGAAACACCATATATTTT.

The chain combines TRBV28 with TRBJ2-7, with a tentative D call TRBD1 (6 bases). Trimming shortened V by 3 bases and J by 2 bases, and 26 bases separated the two germline ends. Germline loops: CDR1 MDHEN, CDR2 SYDVKM. There are 19 residues in the CDR3. CDR3 amino acids: CASSFPITLTGRTAYEQYF. CDR3 nucleotides: TGTGCCAGCAGTTTTCCCATTACCTTAACAGGCCGGACAGCCTACGAGCAGTACTTC.

Only one count was recorded for this clone. One end of the junction fails to match germline, which may point to a read error. The chain joins TRBV7-7 to TRBJ2-5; a weak D match, TRBD1 (5 bases). The CDR3 covers 15 residues. Germline loops: CDR1 SSHAT, CDR2 FNYEAQ (reference sequence). The CDR3 reads CASSLLPGLQETQYF. CDR3 bases: TGTGCTAGCAGCTTACTGCCAGGGCTTCAGGAGACCCAGTACTTC.

This rearrangement joins TRBV19 to TRBJ1-5, with D possibly TRBD1 on 5 matching bases. The germline gives CDR1 LNHDA, CDR2 SQIVND (reference sequence). V lost 5 bases and J lost 4, with 18 bases in between. The CDR3 length is 16 residues. CDR3 loop: CASSALVWGANQPQHF. CDR3 in DNA: TGTGCCAGTAGTGCTCTCGTCTGGGGCGCGAATCAGCCCCAGCATTTT. The variable domain in full, with the rest retrieved from reference TRBV19 and TRBJ1-5, is DGGITQSPKYLFRKEGQNVTLSCEQNLNHDAMYWYRQDPGQGLRLIYYSQIVNDFQKGDIAEGYSVSREKKESFPLTVTSAQKNPTAFYLCASSALVWGANQPQHFGDGTRLSIL.

This clone was counted a few times. The chain is built from TRBV6-1 and TRBJ2-3; D is unclear. V was cut by 3 bases and J by 6 bases, with 7 bases left in between. CDR1 is MNHNS and CDR2 is SASEGT in the germline V gene. The CDR3 is made up of 12 amino acids. The CDR3 is CASSEGYDTQYF. The CDR3, as DNA: TGTGCCAGCAGTGAGGGTTATGATACGCAGTATTTT.

The V and J genes are TRBV7-8 and TRBJ2-7; possibly TRBD2 for D (5 bases). CDR1 and CDR2 from the germline V gene are SGHVS and FQNEAQ. The CDR3 has 14 amino acids. The V gene lost 3 bases and the J gene lost 2 bases, with 11 bases spanning the gap. The CDR3 DNA sequence: TGTGCCAGCAGCTTGGCGAGGGCAACCTACGAGCAGTACTTC. Protein: CASSLARATYEQYF. Looking up the rest from reference TRBV7-8 and TRBJ2-7 gives the full variable domain: GAGVSQSPRYKVAKRGQDVALRCDPISGHVSLFWYQQALGQGPEFLTYFQNEAQLDKSGLPSDRFFAERPEGSVSTLKIQRTQQEDSAVYLCASSLARATYEQYFGPGTRLTVT.

This chain joins TRBV24-1 and TRBJ2-1; 8 bases are shared with TRBD1. The ends lost 9 bases at V and 6 bases at J; junction bases unmatched: 3. The CDR3 is 12 amino acids. Germline CDR1 is KGHDR and CDR2 is SFDVKD. The CDR3 is CATGTGVNEQFF. CDR3 DNA: TGTGCCACCGGGACAGGAGTCAATGAGCAGTTCTTC.